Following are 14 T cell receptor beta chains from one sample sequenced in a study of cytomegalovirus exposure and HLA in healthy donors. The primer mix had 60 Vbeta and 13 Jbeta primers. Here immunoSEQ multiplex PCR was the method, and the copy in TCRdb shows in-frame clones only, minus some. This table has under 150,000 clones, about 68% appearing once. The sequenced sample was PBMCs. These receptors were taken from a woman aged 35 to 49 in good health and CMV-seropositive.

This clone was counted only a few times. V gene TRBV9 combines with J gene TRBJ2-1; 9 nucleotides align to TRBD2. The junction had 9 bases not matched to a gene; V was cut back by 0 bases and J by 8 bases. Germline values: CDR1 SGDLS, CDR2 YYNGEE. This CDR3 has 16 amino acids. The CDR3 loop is CASSVGAGGPIDEQFF. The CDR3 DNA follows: TGTGCCAGCAGCGTAGGCGCGGGAGGGCCTATAGATGAGCAGTTCTTC.

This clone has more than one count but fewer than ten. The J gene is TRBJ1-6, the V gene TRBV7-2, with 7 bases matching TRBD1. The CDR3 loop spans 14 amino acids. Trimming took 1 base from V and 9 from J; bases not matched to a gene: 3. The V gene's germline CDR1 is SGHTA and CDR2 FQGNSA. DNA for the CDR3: TGTGCCAGCAGCTTAGACAGGGGCGCTTCACCCCTCCACTTT. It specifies CASSLDRGASPLHF.

The CDR3 bases are TGTGCCAGCATCAGTTTGGCATCTGGGGCCAACGTCCTGACTTTC. Its protein product is CASISLASGANVLTF. This rearrangement joins TRBV27 to TRBJ2-6; D gene ambiguous. Trimming shortened V by 7 bases and J by 1 base, and 11 bases separated the two germline ends. Germline CDR1 and CDR2: MNHEY and SMNVEV (reference sequence). CDR3 length equals 15 residues.

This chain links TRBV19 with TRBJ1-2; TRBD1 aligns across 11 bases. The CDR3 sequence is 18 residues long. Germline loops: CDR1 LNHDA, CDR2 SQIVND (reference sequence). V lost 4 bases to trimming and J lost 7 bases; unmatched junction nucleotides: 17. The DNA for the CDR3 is TGTGCCAGTAGTAGGCGCTCGGGTTACGGACAGGGGGCGCGTGGCTACACCTTC. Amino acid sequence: CASSRRSGYGQGARGYTF.

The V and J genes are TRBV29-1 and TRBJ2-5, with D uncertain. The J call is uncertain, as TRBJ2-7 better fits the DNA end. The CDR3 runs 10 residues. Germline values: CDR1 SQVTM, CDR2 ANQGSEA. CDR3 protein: CSVQDAEQYF. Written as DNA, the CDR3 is TGCAGCGTCCAAGATGCCGAGCAGTACTTC.

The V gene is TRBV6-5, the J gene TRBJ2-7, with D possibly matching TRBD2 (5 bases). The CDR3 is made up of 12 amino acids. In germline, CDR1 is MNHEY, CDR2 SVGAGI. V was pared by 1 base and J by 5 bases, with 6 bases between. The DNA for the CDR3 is TGTGCCAGCAGTTACTGGGGAGACGAGCAGTACTTC. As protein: CASSYWGDEQYF.

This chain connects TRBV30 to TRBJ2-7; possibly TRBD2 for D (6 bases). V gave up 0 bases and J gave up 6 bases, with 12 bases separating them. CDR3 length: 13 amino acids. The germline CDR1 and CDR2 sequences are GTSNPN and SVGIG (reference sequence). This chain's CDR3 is CAWSVLQEGEQYF. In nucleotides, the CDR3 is TGTGCCTGGAGTGTATTGCAGGAGGGCGAGCAGTACTTC.

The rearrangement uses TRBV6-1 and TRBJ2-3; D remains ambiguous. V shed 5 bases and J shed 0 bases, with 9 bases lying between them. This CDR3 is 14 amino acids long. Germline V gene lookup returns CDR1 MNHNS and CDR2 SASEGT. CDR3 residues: CASSISYSTDTQYF. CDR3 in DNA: TGTGCCAGCAGTATTTCCTACAGCACAGATACGCAGTATTTT.

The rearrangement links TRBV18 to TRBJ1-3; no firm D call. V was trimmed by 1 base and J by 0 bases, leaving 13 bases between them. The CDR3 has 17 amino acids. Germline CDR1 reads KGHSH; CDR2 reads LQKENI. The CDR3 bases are TGTGCCAGCTCACCACTGATCACAGAGACCTCTGGAAACACCATATATTTT. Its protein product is CASSPLITETSGNTIYF.

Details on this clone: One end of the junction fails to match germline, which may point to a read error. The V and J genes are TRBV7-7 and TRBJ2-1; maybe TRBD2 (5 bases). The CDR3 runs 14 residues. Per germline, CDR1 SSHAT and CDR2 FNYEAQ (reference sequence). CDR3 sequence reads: CASSLGPSGNEQFF. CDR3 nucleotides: TGTGCTAGCAGCTTAGGACCGTCGGGGAATGAGCAGTTCTTC.

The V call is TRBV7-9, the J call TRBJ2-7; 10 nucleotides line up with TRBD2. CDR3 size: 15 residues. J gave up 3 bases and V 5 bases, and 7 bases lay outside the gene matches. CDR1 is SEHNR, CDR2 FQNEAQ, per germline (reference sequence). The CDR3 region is CASSQGLAEVYEQYF. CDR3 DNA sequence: TGTGCCAGCAGCCAAGGACTAGCGGAGGTCTACGAGCAGTACTTC.

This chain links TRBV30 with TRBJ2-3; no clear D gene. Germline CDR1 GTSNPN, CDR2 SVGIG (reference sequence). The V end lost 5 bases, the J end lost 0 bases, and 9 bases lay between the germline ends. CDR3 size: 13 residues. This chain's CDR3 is CAWRVTSTDTQYF. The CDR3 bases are TGTGCCTGGCGGGTTACTAGCACAGATACGCAGTATTTT. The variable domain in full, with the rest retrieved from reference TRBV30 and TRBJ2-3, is SQTIHQWPATLVQPVGSPLSLECTVEGTSNPNLYWYRQAAGRGLQLLFYSVGIGQISSEVPQNLSASRPQDRQFILSSKKLLLSDSGFYLCAWRVTSTDTQYFGPGTRLTVL.

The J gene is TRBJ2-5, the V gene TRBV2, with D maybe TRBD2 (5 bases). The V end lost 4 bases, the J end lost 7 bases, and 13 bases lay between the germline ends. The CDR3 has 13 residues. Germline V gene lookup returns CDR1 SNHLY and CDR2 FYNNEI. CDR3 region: CASSVSSRRTQYF. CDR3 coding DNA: TGTGCCAGCAGTGTATCTAGCCGACGGACCCAGTACTTC.

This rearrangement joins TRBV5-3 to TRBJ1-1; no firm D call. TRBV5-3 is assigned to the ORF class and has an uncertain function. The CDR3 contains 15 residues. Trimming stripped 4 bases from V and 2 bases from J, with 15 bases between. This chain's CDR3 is CARSPHPTTNTEAFF. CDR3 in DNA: TGTGCCAGAAGCCCCCACCCTACTACTAACACTGAAGCTTTCTTT.